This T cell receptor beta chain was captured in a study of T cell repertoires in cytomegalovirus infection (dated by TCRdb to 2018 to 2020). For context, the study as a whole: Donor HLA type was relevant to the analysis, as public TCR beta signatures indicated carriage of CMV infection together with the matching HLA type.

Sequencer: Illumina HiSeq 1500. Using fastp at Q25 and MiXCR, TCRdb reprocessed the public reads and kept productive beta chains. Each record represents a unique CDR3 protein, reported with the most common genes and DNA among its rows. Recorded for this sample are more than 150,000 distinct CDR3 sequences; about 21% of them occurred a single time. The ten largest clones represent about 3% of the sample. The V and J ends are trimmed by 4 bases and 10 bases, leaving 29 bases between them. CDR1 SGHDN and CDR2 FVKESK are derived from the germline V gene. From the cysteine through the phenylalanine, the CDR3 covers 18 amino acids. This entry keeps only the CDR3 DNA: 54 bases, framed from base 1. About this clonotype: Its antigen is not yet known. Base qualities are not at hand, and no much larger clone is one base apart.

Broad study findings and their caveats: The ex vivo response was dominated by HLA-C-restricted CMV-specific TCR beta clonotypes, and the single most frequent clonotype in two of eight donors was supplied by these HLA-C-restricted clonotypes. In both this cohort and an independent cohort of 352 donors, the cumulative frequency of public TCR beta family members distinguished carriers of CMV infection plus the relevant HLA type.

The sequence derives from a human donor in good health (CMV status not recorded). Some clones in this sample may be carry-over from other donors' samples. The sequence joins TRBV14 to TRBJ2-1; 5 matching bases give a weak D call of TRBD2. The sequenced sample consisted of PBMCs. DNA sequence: TGTGCCAGCAGCCCCTTAAAGGCCCTGGGCCTAGCTAAGGCCGAGCAGTTCTTC. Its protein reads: CASSPLKALGLAKAEQFF.